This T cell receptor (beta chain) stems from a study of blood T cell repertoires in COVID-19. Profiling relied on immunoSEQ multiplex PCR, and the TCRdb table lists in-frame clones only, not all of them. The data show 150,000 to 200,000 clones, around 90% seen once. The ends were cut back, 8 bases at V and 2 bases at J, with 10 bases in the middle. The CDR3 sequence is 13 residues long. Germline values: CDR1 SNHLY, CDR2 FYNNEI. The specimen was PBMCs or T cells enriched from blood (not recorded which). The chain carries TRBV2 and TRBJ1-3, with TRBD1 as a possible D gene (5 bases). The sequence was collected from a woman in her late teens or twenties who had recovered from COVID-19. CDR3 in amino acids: CASQGQTGNTIYF. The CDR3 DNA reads TGTGCCAGCCAGGGTCAGACTGGAAACACCATATATTTT.